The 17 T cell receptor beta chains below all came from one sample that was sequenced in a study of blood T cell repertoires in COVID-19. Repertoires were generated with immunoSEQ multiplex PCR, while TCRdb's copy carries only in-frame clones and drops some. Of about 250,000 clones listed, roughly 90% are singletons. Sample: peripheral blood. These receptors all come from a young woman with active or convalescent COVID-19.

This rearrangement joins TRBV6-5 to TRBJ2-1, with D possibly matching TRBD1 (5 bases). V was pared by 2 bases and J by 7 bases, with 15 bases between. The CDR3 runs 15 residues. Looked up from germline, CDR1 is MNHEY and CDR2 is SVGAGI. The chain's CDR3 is CASSYEGASGNEQFF. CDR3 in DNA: TGTGCCAGCAGTTACGAAGGGGCTTCGGGTAATGAGCAGTTCTTC.

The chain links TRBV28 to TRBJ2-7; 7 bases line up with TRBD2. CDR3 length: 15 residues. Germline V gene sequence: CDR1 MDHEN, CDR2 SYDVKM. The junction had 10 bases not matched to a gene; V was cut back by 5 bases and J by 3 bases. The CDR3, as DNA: TGTGCCAGCAGTAACCCACGGGGGGTCGACTACGAGCAGTACTTC. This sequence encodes CASSNPRGVDYEQYF.

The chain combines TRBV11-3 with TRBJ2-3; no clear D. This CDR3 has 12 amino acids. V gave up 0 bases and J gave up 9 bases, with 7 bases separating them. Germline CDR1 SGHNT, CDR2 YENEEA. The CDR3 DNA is TGTGCCAGCAGCTTAGACTCTGGCACGCAGTATTTT. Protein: CASSLDSGTQYF.

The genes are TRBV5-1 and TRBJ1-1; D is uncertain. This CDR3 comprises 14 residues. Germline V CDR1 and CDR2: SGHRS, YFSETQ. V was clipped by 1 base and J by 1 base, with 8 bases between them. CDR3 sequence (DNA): TGCGCCAGCAGCTTGAGCCGGTCGAACACTGAAGCTTTCTTT. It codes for CASSLSRSNTEAFF.

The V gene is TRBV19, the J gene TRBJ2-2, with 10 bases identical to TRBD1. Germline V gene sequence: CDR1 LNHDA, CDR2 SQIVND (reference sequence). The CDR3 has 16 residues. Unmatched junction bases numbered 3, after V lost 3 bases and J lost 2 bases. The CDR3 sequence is CASSIPTGGNTGELFF. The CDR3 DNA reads TGTGCCAGTAGTATCCCGACAGGGGGCAACACCGGGGAGCTGTTTTTT.

The CDR3 sequence: CASSHRTSGYGYTF. In DNA form, the CDR3 reads TGTGCCAGCAGCCACCGGACTTCGGGCTATGGCTACACCTTC. This sequence joins TRBV5-4 and TRBJ1-2; no reliable D call. Germline V gives CDR1 SGHNT, CDR2 YYREEE (reference sequence). CDR3 length: 14 amino acids. The V gene lost 4 bases and the J gene lost 4 bases, with 14 bases spanning the gap.

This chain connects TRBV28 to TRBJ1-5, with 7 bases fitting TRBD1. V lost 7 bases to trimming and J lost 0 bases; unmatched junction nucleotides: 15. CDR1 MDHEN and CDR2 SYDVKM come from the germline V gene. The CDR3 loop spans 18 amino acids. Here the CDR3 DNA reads TGTGCCAGCACTTCCCTTGAGGACAGGATGTATAGCAATCAGCCCCAGCATTTT. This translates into CASTSLEDRMYSNQPQHF.

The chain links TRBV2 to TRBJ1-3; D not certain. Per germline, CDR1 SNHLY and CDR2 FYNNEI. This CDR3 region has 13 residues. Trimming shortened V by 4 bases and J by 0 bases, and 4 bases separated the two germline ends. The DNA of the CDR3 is TGTGCCAGCAGTGGAGTCTCTGGAAACACCATATATTTT. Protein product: CASSGVSGNTIYF.

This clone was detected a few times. CDR3 nucleotide sequence: TGTGCCAGCAGCAAAGGAATACAGGACGAAGGTGACAATCAGCCCCAGCATTTT. Translation gives CASSKGIQDEGDNQPQHF. This rearrangement joins TRBV21-1 to TRBJ1-5; the table assigns TRBD1, which was not confirmed against the DNA. TRBV21-1 is a recognized pseudogene. This CDR3 spans 18 amino acids.

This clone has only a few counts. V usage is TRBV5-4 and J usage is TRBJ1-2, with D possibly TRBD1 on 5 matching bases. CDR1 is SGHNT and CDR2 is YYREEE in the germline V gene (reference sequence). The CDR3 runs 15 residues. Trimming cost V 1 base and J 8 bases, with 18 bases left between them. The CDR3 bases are TGTGCCAGCAGCTTGAGGACGAACAGGCCGGAGGGCTACACCTTC. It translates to CASSLRTNRPEGYTF.

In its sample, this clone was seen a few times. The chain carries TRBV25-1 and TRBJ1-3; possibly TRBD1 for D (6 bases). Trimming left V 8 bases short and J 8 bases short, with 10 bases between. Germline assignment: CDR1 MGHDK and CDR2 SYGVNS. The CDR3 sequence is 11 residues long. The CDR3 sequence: CASAAGDTIYF. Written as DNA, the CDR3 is TGTGCCAGCGCCGCAGGGGACACCATATATTTT.

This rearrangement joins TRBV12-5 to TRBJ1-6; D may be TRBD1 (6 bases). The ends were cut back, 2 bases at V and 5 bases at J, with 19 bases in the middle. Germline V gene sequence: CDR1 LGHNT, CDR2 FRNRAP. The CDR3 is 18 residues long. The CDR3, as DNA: TGTGCTAGTGGTTTGAAGATCACAGGGACCTTCAATAATTCACCCCTCCACTTT. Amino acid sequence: CASGLKITGTFNNSPLHF.

In nucleotides, the CDR3 is TGTGCCAGCAGTTTAGGGTCGGGCTATGGCTACACCTTC. Translated, it gives CASSLGSGYGYTF. The chain is built from TRBV12-3 or TRBV12-4 and TRBJ1-2; D ambiguous. This CDR3 is 13 amino acids long. The V and J ends lost 1 base and 4 bases respectively, with 7 bases between them.

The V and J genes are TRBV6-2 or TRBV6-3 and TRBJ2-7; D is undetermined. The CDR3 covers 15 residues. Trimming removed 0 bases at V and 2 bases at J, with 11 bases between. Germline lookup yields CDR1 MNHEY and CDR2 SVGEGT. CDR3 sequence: CASSYSAGRTYEQYF. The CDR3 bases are TGTGCCAGCAGTTACTCGGCAGGTAGAACCTACGAGCAGTACTTC.

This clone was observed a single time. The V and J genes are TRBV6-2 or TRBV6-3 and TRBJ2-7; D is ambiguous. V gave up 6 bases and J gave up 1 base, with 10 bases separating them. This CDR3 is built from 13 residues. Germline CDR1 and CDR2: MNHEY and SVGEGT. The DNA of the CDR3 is TGTGCCAGCAGCCTCTCTTTTTCCTACGAGCAGTACTTC. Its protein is CASSLSFSYEQYF.

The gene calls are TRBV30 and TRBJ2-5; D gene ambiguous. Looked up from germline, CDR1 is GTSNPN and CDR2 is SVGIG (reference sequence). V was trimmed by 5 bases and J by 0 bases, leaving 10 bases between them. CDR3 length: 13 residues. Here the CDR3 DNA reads TGTGCCTGGGGGTCGAGTAACCAAGAGACCCAGTACTTC. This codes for CAWGSSNQETQYF.

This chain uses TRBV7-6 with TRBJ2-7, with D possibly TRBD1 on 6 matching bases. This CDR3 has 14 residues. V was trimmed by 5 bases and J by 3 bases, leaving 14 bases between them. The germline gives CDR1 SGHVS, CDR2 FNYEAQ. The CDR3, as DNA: TGTGCCAGCAGCGTCACAGGGTCCGACTACGAGCAGTACTTC. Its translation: CASSVTGSDYEQYF.